This T cell receptor beta chain was sequenced during a study of PD-1 blockade in classical Hodgkin lymphoma. Study outcomes and limitations: Undefined causes, possibly disease activity or prior therapy, underlie the repertoire differences. It was reported that newly diagnosed patients had less baseline TCR diversity than healthy donors. Excluded were patients who started nivolumab under 1 year after ASCT, a group that had lower diversity.

TCRdb keeps only in-frame clones here, not all; method: immunoSEQ multiplex PCR. The sample lists about 24,000 clones, 81% occurring once. After removal of 4 bases from V and 6 bases from J, the junction contained 8 bases not matched to a gene. CDR1 is SGHTS, CDR2 YDEGEE, per germline. CDR3 length equals 15 residues. The time point here: cycle 4 day 1 (C4D1), after more than 5 weeks of nivolumab. The patients all showed relapse after autologous stem cell transplantation, while their brentuximab vedotin exposure varied. The best responses consisted of complete response, partial response or progressive disease. For this clone: Its matching antigen is unknown.

The sequence was obtained from a human donor with classical Hodgkin lymphoma. This sample comprised peripheral blood mononuclear cells (PBMCs), obtained before the fourth cycle of nivolumab. The chain recombines TRBV5-8 with TRBJ2-2; TRBD1 matches 8 bases. DNA of the CDR3: TGTGCCAGCAGCCTAGGCGGACAGGGCCCCGGGGAGCTGTTTTTT. Translating gives CASSLGGQGPGELFF.